This T cell receptor beta chain appears in the sequencing data of a study of blood T cell repertoires in COVID-19. Per the authors' pipeline: The assay estimated nucleated cells by amplifying reference gene primers. TCRdb keeps only in-frame clones here, not all; method: immunoSEQ multiplex PCR. V and J calls and clone size are those listed in that table; D and trimming were worked out from the DNA. The sample gives over 150,000 clones, around nine tenths of which show up once; 2.5% to 3.5% is in the top ten. CDR3 length equals 14 residues. From germline, CDR1 is MNHEY and CDR2 SMNVEV (reference sequence). Trimming removed 6 bases from V and 4 bases from J; junction bases left unmatched: 6.

The source material was peripheral blood. This TCR was sampled from a man aged 40-49 years with active or convalescent COVID-19. The chain links TRBV27 to TRBJ2-7; the match to TRBD1 covers 10 bases. The CDR3 loop is CASSTGTGVYEQYF. DNA of the CDR3: TGTGCCAGCAGCACCGGGACAGGGGTATACGAGCAGTACTTC.